These 23 T cell receptor beta chains were sequenced from one sample in a study of T and B cells in COVID-19 patients. TRB rearrangements were amplified by multiplex PCR with BIOMED2 TRB-A/B primers. MiXCR, run by TCRdb on the multiplex PCR reads, gives a single entry per CDR3 protein. The sample lists some 4,300 distinct CDR3 sequences; 30% to 40% were seen once. Each TRB amplification used about 230-550 ng of genomic DNA from blood. Sequenced input: blood. Receptors were obtained from a human donor who had recovered from COVID-19.

The chain couples TRBV4-3 to TRBJ1-1; D uncertain. Trimming took off 2 bases at V and 0 bases at J, with 10 bases between the two ends. The CDR3 has 15 residues. CDR1 is LGHNA and CDR2 is YSLEER in the germline V gene. CDR3 in amino acids: CASSQLGRVNTEAFF. The CDR3 coding sequence is TGCGCCAGCAGCCAATTAGGTCGGGTGAACACTGAAGCTTTCTTT.

The J gene is TRBJ2-7, the V gene TRBV19, with 7 bases identical to TRBD2. This CDR3 is 13 amino acids long. After removal of 3 bases from V and 7 bases from J, the junction contained 6 bases not matched to a gene. Per germline, CDR1 LNHDA and CDR2 SQIVND (reference sequence). This CDR3 is CASSIAVGGEQYF. The DNA of the CDR3 is TGTGCCAGTAGTATTGCCGTGGGGGGGGAGCAGTACTTC.

To note about this clonotype: At one boundary the junction diverges from the germline segment, which might be a read error. The rearrangement uses TRBV5-1 and TRBJ1-1, with TRBD1 matching over 7 bases. Germline V gene data show CDR1 as SGHRS and CDR2 as YFSETQ. This CDR3 is 16 amino acids long. The CDR3 coding sequence is TGCGCCAGCAGCTCCGGCCAGGGGGGATCGAGCACTAAAGCTTTCTTT. It codes for CASSSGQGGSSTKAFF. The variable domain in full, completed from reference TRBV5-1 and TRBJ1-1, reads KAGVTQTPRYLIKTRGQQVTLSCSPISGHRSVSWYQQTPGQGLQFLFEYFSETQRNKGNFPGRFSGRQFSNSRSEMNVSTLELGDSALYLCASSSGQGGSSTKAFFGQGTRLTVV.

Within the sample, this clonotype is medium-sized. The rearrangement joins TRBV30 to TRBJ2-5; perhaps TRBD2 as D (6 bases). Germline CDR1 and CDR2: GTSNPN and SVGIG (reference sequence). Trimming stripped 4 bases from V and 4 bases from J, with 16 bases between. The CDR3 covers 14 residues. CDR3 region: CAWIPGLATETQYF. Written as DNA, the CDR3 is TGTGCCTGGATCCCCGGGCTAGCGACAGAGACCCAGTACTTC.

The chain uses TRBV6-5 and TRBJ2-1; D is undetermined. The CDR3 sequence is 15 residues long. Germline V gene data show CDR1 as MNHEY and CDR2 as SVGAGI. V gave up 2 bases and J gave up 4 bases, with 12 bases separating them. The CDR3 loop reads CASSYSSPEYNEQFF. The CDR3 coding sequence is TGTGCCAGCAGTTACAGTTCCCCTGAGTACAATGAGCAGTTCTTC.

This sequence joins TRBV30 and TRBJ1-4; perhaps TRBD1 as D (5 bases). Germline CDR1 GTSNPN, CDR2 SVGIG (reference sequence). Trimming cost V 8 bases and J 4 bases, with 11 bases left between them. The CDR3 runs 12 residues. The CDR3 region is CATDSLNEKLFF. For the CDR3, the DNA is TGTGCCACCGACAGCCTTAATGAAAAACTGTTTTTT.

This clonotype was observed a few times. The chain recombines TRBV27 with TRBJ1-5, with a tentative D call TRBD1 (6 bases). V lost 6 bases to trimming and J lost 2 bases, with 17 bases between them. The V gene's germline CDR1 is MNHEY and CDR2 SMNVEV (reference sequence). The CDR3 runs 16 residues. CDR3 in amino acids: CASSATGKGGNQPQHF. The CDR3, as DNA: TGTGCCAGCAGCGCGACGGGGAAGGGGGGCAATCAGCCCCAGCATTTT.

The chain is built from TRBV7-9 and TRBJ2-2; no clear D gene. CDR1 is SEHNR and CDR2 is FQNEAQ in the germline V gene (reference sequence). The CDR3 is made up of 14 amino acids. Trimming left V 5 bases short and J 0 bases short, with 7 bases between. The DNA of the CDR3 is TGTGCCAGCAGCCCTCCCCCGAACACCGGGGAGCTGTTTTTT. Protein: CASSPPPNTGELFF.

The chain employs TRBV12-3 or TRBV12-4 and TRBJ1-6, with 9 bases lining up with TRBD1. This CDR3 comprises 16 residues. V was clipped by 7 bases and J by 10 bases; unmatched bases: 14. CDR3 region: CASTGTGWPLGSPLHF. For the CDR3, the DNA is TGTGCCAGCACCGGGACAGGGTGGCCTCTTGGCTCACCCCTCCACTTT.

In its sample, this clonotype is medium-sized. The V gene is TRBV6-1, the J gene TRBJ2-7; TRBD2 aligns across 8 bases. J lost 1 base, V lost 1 base, and 6 bases had no gene match. The CDR3 extends over 16 amino acids. The V gene's germline CDR1 is MNHNS and CDR2 SASEGT. The CDR3 region has the DNA TGTGCCAGCAGTGAAGGAGCGGGAGCCGGATCCTACGAGCAGTACTTC. Translation: CASSEGAGAGSYEQYF.

This chain links TRBV19 with TRBJ1-1; D is perhaps TRBD1 (5 bases). Germline V gives CDR1 LNHDA, CDR2 SQIVND (reference sequence). This CDR3 spans 13 amino acids. V was pared by 10 bases and J by 1 base, with 13 bases between. The CDR3 region has the DNA TGTGCCATCCAATCAGGGTGGAACACTGAAGCTTTCTTT. Translation: CAIQSGWNTEAFF.

This clonotype occurred a few times. The V and J genes are TRBV6-2 or TRBV6-3 and TRBJ2-7, with D perhaps being TRBD1 or TRBD2 (5 bases each). Germline V gene lookup returns CDR1 MNHEY and CDR2 SVGEGT. The CDR3 runs 14 residues. V was cut by 2 bases and J by 2 bases, with 10 bases left in between. CDR3 region: CASSYVGETYEQYF. The CDR3 bases are TGTGCCAGCAGTTACGTAGGGGAGACCTACGAGCAGTACTTC.

V and J are TRBV20-1 and TRBJ2-5; TRBD1 matches at 11 bases. Per the germline V gene, CDR1 is DFQATT and CDR2 is SNEGSKA (reference sequence). The length of the CDR3 is 17 residues. With V trimmed by 2 bases and J by 7 bases, 15 bases remained unmatched. The CDR3 sequence: CSARCNPQDRGLGTQYF. CDR3 DNA sequence: TGCAGTGCTAGATGTAACCCTCAGGACAGGGGGCTAGGGACCCAGTACTTC.

CDR3 residues: CASSGTLFRLRVQHF. Written as DNA, the CDR3 is TGTGCCAGTAGTGGAACCCTGTTCAGGCTCCGGGTCCAGCATTTT. The V call is TRBV19, the J call TRBJ1-5; no firm D call. The CDR3 totals 15 residues. V lost 5 bases and J lost 12, with 23 bases in between. Germline V gene sequence: CDR1 LNHDA, CDR2 SQIVND (reference sequence).

The table lists this clonotype with a few counts. V gene TRBV10-3 combines with J gene TRBJ2-7; D is ambiguous. Germline CDR1 reads ENHRY; CDR2 reads SYGVKD. The CDR3 consists of 13 residues. V gave up 10 bases and J gave up 3 bases, with 16 bases separating them. For the CDR3, the DNA is TGTGCCACTGCCCTGAGCTCCGACTACGAGCAGTACTTC. This encodes CATALSSDYEQYF.

In this sample, this clonotype is medium-sized. V and J are TRBV29-1 and TRBJ2-7; either TRBD1 or TRBD2 may fit D (6 bases each). The germline V gene has CDR1 SQVTM and CDR2 ANQGSEA. The V end lost 5 bases, the J end lost 0 bases, and 23 bases lay between the germline ends. CDR3 size: 17 residues. This CDR3 is CSVFFTKGGLGSYEQYF. Written as DNA, the CDR3 is TGCAGCGTTTTCTTCACAAAGGGGGGATTGGGCTCCTACGAGCAGTACTTC.

V usage is TRBV6-1 and J usage is TRBJ2-7; D is uncertain. Germline assignment: CDR1 MNHNS and CDR2 SASEGT. The CDR3 is 15 amino acids. V gave up 1 base and J gave up 0 bases, with 10 bases separating them. The CDR3 DNA follows: TGTGCCAGCAGTGAAGGGGCAGCTAGCTCCTACGAGCAGTACTTC. Protein sequence: CASSEGAASSYEQYF.

The chain has TRBV11-2 and TRBJ2-2, with D uncertain. The CDR3 is 14 residues long. The germline gives CDR1 SGHAT, CDR2 FQNNGV. The V gene lost 0 bases and the J gene lost 5 bases, with 7 bases spanning the gap. CDR3 residues: CASSLEARTGELFF. For the CDR3, the DNA is TGTGCCAGCAGCTTAGAGGCGAGGACCGGGGAGCTGTTTTTT.

The J gene is TRBJ2-5, the V gene TRBV27; the D gene is possibly TRBD2 (5 bases). The ends were cut back, 8 bases at V and 3 bases at J, with 22 bases in the middle. CDR1 and CDR2 (germline): MNHEY, SMNVEV (reference sequence). This CDR3 is 16 amino acids long. As DNA, the CDR3 is TGTGCCAGCTTATTTCGCGGGCTGAGGCCGGAAGAGACCCAGTACTTC. Translated, it gives CASLFRGLRPEETQYF.

With regard to this clonotype: This clone may be a read error of a much larger clone one base away. V is TRBV29-1 and J is TRBJ2-7; 10 nucleotides line up with TRBD1. There are 16 residues in the CDR3. V was clipped by 4 bases and J by 3 bases; unmatched bases: 12. Germline CDR1 and CDR2: SQVTM and ANQGSEA. The CDR3: CSVGGQGPSRGYEQYF. The CDR3 DNA reads TGCAGCGTTGGGGGACAGGGGCCCTCGAGGGGCTACGAGCAGTACTTC.

The rearrangement uses TRBV20-1 and TRBJ2-2, with 12 bases fitting TRBD2. CDR3 length: 17 residues. J was trimmed by 3 bases and V by 0 bases; bases with no gene match: 5. CDR1 and CDR2 from the germline V gene are DFQATT and SNEGSKA (reference sequence). CDR3 sequence reads: CSARDLAGGPDTGELFF. The CDR3 DNA sequence: TGCAGTGCTAGAGACCTAGCGGGAGGGCCCGACACCGGGGAGCTGTTTTTT.

The chain joins TRBV7-9 to TRBJ1-6; no firm D call. The V end lost 4 bases, the J end lost 10 bases, and 14 bases lay between the germline ends. CDR1 is SEHNR, CDR2 FQNEAQ, per germline (reference sequence). This CDR3 is built from 14 residues. The chain's CDR3 is CASSSEGGQSPLHF. The CDR3 DNA reads as TGTGCCAGCAGCTCCGAGGGCGGGCAGTCACCCCTCCACTTT.

By share of the sample, this clonotype is medium-sized (0.01 to 0.1%). This chain uses TRBV11-1 with TRBJ2-7, with D perhaps matching TRBD2 (6 bases). Germline CDR1 reads SGHAT; CDR2 reads FQDESV (reference sequence). With 2 bases removed from V and 3 bases from J, the gap between germline ends came to 17 bases. This CDR3 region has 16 residues. CDR3 in DNA: TGTGCCAGCAGCTTATTGGGGAATAGCGGCAGCTACGAGCAGTACTTC. This sequence encodes CASSLLGNSGSYEQYF.